One T cell receptor beta chain is described in this entry. These data are taken from a study of T cells expressing NK-cell markers. Study context: Beta-chain profiling covered CD3+CD56+NKG2C+, CD3+CD56+NKG2C- and CD3+CD56-NKG2C+ sorted subsets. Sequencing covered eight donors, seven HCMV-seropositive and one seronegative.

Synthesis of TCR beta cDNA relied on 5'RACE template switching carrying UMIs. TCRdb reanalyzed the 5' RACE reads and collapses them to one entry per CDR3 protein, without DNA. The sample's table shows some 600,000 distinct CDR3 sequences. This CDR3 spans 13 amino acids. Germline CDR1 MGHRA, CDR2 YSYEKL. The specimen sequenced was blood T cells: a sorted CD56 or NKG2C T cell subset, CD4+ or CD8+ T cells, or bulk PBMC T cells (not recorded which). The receptor's source is a man aged 18 to 30 in good health. The rearrangement joins TRBV4-1 to TRBJ1-2. CDR3 region: CASSPADNYGYTF.